This TCR gamma chain was retrieved from a study of Vδ1+ human thymocytes. The study, taken as a whole, reports: Highly polyclonal TRG and TRD repertoires with Gaussian CDR3 length distributions appeared in thymus.

The CDR3 is 12 residues long. Germline CDR1 is VINAFY and CDR2 is YDVSNSKD. V gave up 5 bases and J gave up 3 bases; unmatched junction bases: 4. The template was reverse-transcribed extracted RNA. CDR3 amplicons came from multiplex PCR with pooled V-gene forward and constant-region reverse primers. TCRdb re-processed the multiplex PCR reads using CATT. The profile covers 25,000 to 35,000 gamma-chain clones, with roughly 20% appearing a single time and 1.8% taken by the ten largest. This clone was seen a handful of times. Its antigen is unidentified. The sequence came from a boy less than two years old who had congenital heart surgery. The V gene is TRGV5, the J gene TRGJ1 or TRGJ2. The sequencing sample was made of Vdelta1+ gamma-delta thymocytes from the thymus. Subset indicated: FACS-sorted CD3+ TCRalphabeta- TCRVdelta1+ TCRVdelta2- thymocytes. The CDR3 DNA is TGTGCCACCTGGGGTCCTTATTATAAGAAACTCTTT. Encoded protein: CATWGPYYKKLF.